This entry concerns a single TCR beta chain. The antigen this receptor binds is unknown. Base quality data are lacking; no much larger clone is found one base away. In total, approximately 610 healthy bone marrow donors made up the cohort. All cohort members were sampled while nominally healthy, although unrecorded immune exposures were likely present. The donor tested CMV seronegative, placing the donor among the 350 to 400 seronegative members of the cohort. A peripheral blood sample was provided by each donor, and peripheral blood mononuclear cells were used for TCR beta sequencing. The Qiagen DNeasy Blood Extraction Kit was used to extract genomic DNA from the blood cell samples. The sample originates from a study of cytomegalovirus exposure and HLA in healthy donors (dated by TCRdb to 2016 to 2017). Turning to the overall study: An earlier analysis of approximately 640 of the donors reported more than 250 Gb of sequence data and around 120 million unique TCR beta sequences from 150 million to 200 million T cells. In a later analysis, previously published TCR beta repertoires from fewer than 750 donors were re-analyzed and high-resolution HLA genotyping was added so that TCR occurrence patterns could be studied. The study was designed to test whether signatures of past pathogen exposure could be identified by cataloging public T cell receptors. To decide whether each TCR beta V gene segment behaved as functional or pseudogenic, an earlier analysis of 587 of the donors relied on high-throughput TCR beta sequencing. Besides the first cohort of approximately 710 subjects, a separate validation cohort made up of 120 or so different subjects was used. Rather than drawing on any new phenotypic data, the later analysis identified candidate immune exposures from TCR beta sequences and the way those sequences occurred across donors. Of the 300 to 450 genotyped donors, about 80% fell in the genetic ancestry cluster associated with self-reported Caucasian donors. Around 300 gigabases of sequencing data and some 85 million unique TCR sequences were included in an early release covering roughly 600 HLA-typed donors. Among roughly 400 genotyped donors of the cohort, an average of about 240,000 unique TCR beta nucleotide sequences was sequenced per donor, of which about 18% were non-productive. A later genetic analysis used genome-wide SNP genotypes for about three fifths of the 666 donors, treating that subset as a discovery cohort. The study profiled the T cell repertoires of 500 to 800 subjects by immunosequencing and related them to cytomegalovirus serostatus. High-throughput TCR immunosequencing, statistical association of individual TCRs with disease status, and machine learning were combined to predict cytomegalovirus infection status. Typing coverage varied by locus: roughly 629-630 donors for A, B, C, DRB1 and DQB1; approximately 520 for DQA1; about 590 for DPA1; about 450 for DPB1. Every discovery cohort repertoire had been produced on one sequencing platform. Because of strong linkage in the cohort, five DR-DQ haplotypes were treated as single units for association and clustering. Donor age, sex, ethnicity and CMV serostatus were collected together with the repertoire data. HLA typing included class I and class II loci at four-digit resolution.

CDR1 and CDR2 were assigned from the germline V gene as SGDLS and YYNGEE. Measured from the cysteine to the phenylalanine, the CDR3 is 17 residues long. CDR3 DNA only is kept here, 51 bases in frame from base 1. V has 3 bases trimmed and J has 4 bases trimmed; junction bases matching no gene number 12. To prepare the library, the immunoSEQ multiplex PCR assay was applied. A mixture of 60 forward primers for TCR Vbeta segments and 13 reverse primers for TCR Jbeta segments was used in the multiplex PCR. The CDR3 region of rearranged TCR beta genes was amplified from genomic DNA by a multiplex PCR assay. The Illumina HiSeq System was used to sequence the amplified TCR beta libraries as 87-base-pair reads. As for the authors' bioinformatics: In a later analysis, some 80 million unique TCR beta chains were counted across the 500 to 850 repertoires, and roughly 11 million of these chains were shared by at least two donors. To remove PCR and sequencing errors, raw reads were error-corrected and collapsed into unique sequences using a nearest-neighbor algorithm that merged closely related sequences. To assign V, D and J gene segments, CDR3 sequences were aligned to IMGT reference sequences. For a sequence to be retained, at least a six-nucleotide match to both a V gene segment and a J gene segment was required. Rearrangements were called productive when the CDR3 lacked stop codons and stayed in frame with V and J; all others were non-productive. CDR3 was defined according to IMGT convention as the region running from the second conserved V-encoded cysteine to the conserved J-encoded phenylalanine. Sequences without an unambiguous match to a single V gene segment were excluded from the earlier analysis of almost 600 of the donors. An earlier analysis of 587 of the donors classified V segments as functional when productive rearrangements were above 56.7% and as segregating when the standard deviation between donors was above 5%. To diagnose cytomegalovirus status from the catalog of TCR beta chain sequences, a statistical classification framework was built. In a later analysis, V and J genes were assigned by comparing TCR nucleotide sequences against IMGT/GENE-DB human TR gene sequences. Using the TCRdist pipeline, a later analysis assigned CDR3 sequences along with most-parsimonious VDJ recombination scenarios. A later analysis defined each TCR beta chain by its CDR3 amino acid sequence plus V-gene family, and excluded reads lacking a unique V-gene family. In a later analysis, 500 to 650 highly shared, low-generation-probability nucleotide sequences were removed to address suspected cross-contamination and a sequencing artifact. A later analysis calculated a clonal expansion index for each public chain from normalized within-repertoire ranks of inferred template counts. A later analysis computed generation probabilities with a VDJ recombination model fitted to out-of-frame rearrangements, and checked the results against IGoR. In a later analysis, hypergeometric tests were used to score TCR-TCR, TCR-HLA and TCR-CMV co-occurrence, with a repertoire-size bias correction applied to TCR pairs. False discovery rates were estimated in a later analysis by permuting HLA or CMV assignments 20 times. In a later analysis, co-occurring TCRs were grouped using DBSCAN, and TCRdist sequence similarity was added for clustering within HLA-allele-positive subsets. Co-occurrence clustering excluded repertoires with fewer than 30,000 or more than 120,000 public chains, plus five with anomalous nucleotide sharing. Entries here come from immuneACCESS through TCRdb and include only in-frame sequences with V and J called. Some clones fail to appear in such tables; in the studies checked, an unresolved V gene covers under half of the shortfall, and the cause of the remainder is unknown. Clone size and V and J calls were adopted from that table, with D and trimming inferred from the DNA. The sample includes under 250,000 clones, with approximately 80% observed a single time. The ten largest account for 0.71% of the sample.

What the study reported, not specific to this receptor: A later analysis found that TCR association rates varied across HLA loci, with DRB1 alleles showing the most associated TCRs and HLA-C alleles the fewest. It was suggested by the authors that the approach could potentially be generalized to other disease states and immunological phenotypes. According to a later analysis, most CMV-associated TCR beta chains appeared to be HLA-restricted, and the HLA associations seemed to be driven largely by CMV exposure. The classifier was reported to diagnose cytomegalovirus status with high specificity and sensitivity in both the original cohort and the validation cohort. The study listed approximately 150 TCR beta chains as associated with cytomegalovirus. Linkage disequilibrium might explain the correlated functional status among segregating V segments, but an unknown experimental factor could not be excluded. In this cohort, only TCR beta chains were sequenced, and detectable features were limited by the absence of alpha or paired-chain data. Several of the top co-occurrence clusters appeared to be linked to parvovirus B19, influenza, CMV and Epstein-Barr virus, according to a later analysis. Immune exposure information for the cohort was limited to CMV serostatus. Strong co-occurrence of HLA alleles, especially DR and DQ, made assigning TCR associations to individual alleles difficult. Sequencing depth was assumed to be roughly uniform across donors in the presence/absence analyses, though that assumption may not hold. A later genetic analysis reported fewer N-insertions in productive TCRs among donors in an Asian-associated ancestry cluster than the roughly 700-donor mean. V-gene and J-gene trimming of TCR beta chains was associated with a missense DCLRE1C variant in a later genetic analysis, and the association was replicated in an independent cohort. A cluster of highly shared sequence variants was judged likely to represent a technical artifact of the sequencing pipeline. A further reported finding was that TCR beta sequences accurately predicted the HLA-A and HLA-B alleles for most subjects in the first cohort. About 17 rarely observed V segments, including chromosome 9 orphons, were excluded from the earlier analysis of almost 600 of the donors because counts were too low. Some IMGT-functional V segments, including TRBV6-2 and TRBV6-3, could not be told apart with the 87-base-pair reads, so those segments were excluded. A few of the identified cytomegalovirus-associated TCR beta chains were confirmed in vitro to be specific for cytomegalovirus antigens. An earlier analysis of roughly 570 of the donors showed that most TCR beta V segments appeared in productive rearrangements either about 87% or about 30% of the time, which broadly matched IMGT annotations. Most TCR sequences were seen in very few donors, while some public TCRs were found in many individuals. HLA typing was unavailable for some donors at each locus, so association tests used only the typed subset. At a false discovery rate of 0.05, a later analysis linked some 18,000 TCR beta sequences to specific HLA alleles. In a later analysis, HLA-associated TCR beta chains showed more clonal expansion and lower generation probabilities than non-associated chains that were equally common.

The receptor's source is a boy younger than 10 in good health and CMV-seronegative. This chain joins TRBV9 to TRBJ2-1; 8 bases in the middle match TRBD2. The material sequenced was PBMCs. CDR3 region: CASSATLLAGRYNEQFF. The nucleotide sequence is TGTGCCAGCAGCGCCACACTTCTAGCGGGCCGATACAATGAGCAGTTCTTC.